These 11 T cell receptor beta chains share one sample of origin, sequenced in a study of Graves' ophthalmopathy and Graves' hyperthyroidism. Amplification of the TCR beta CDR3 regions used RNA transcripts (as template). The first round was an RT-PCR with HTBI primers, and the second round was a multiplex PCR. Each CDR3 protein is one row after TCRdb ran MiXCR on the multiplex PCR reads. The repertoire holds 400,000 to 450,000 distinct CDR3 sequences, with roughly 20% as singletons. Sequencing input: peripheral blood. The receptors shown here come from a woman aged 18-29 years with stable Graves' hyperthyroidism.

The table lists this clonotype with many counts. J is TRBJ2-2 and V is TRBV6-1; the D gene could be TRBD1 or TRBD2 (5 bases each). Germline V gene data show CDR1 as MNHNS and CDR2 as SASEGT. The CDR3 extends over 15 amino acids. V lost 6 bases, J lost 5 bases, and 16 bases lay in between. The CDR3 bases are TGTGCCAGCAGGGTGGGGGTCCTGGGGACCGGGGAGCTGTTTTTT. Translating it yields CASRVGVLGTGELFF.

This clonotype has a count of ten or more. V and J are TRBV19 and TRBJ1-1; D remains ambiguous. The CDR3 is made up of 13 amino acids. CDR1 is LNHDA, CDR2 SQIVND, per germline (reference sequence). Between the trimmed V and J ends, which lost 5 bases and 2 bases, there was a span of 9 bases. This CDR3 is CASSSGYNTEAFF. The CDR3 DNA reads TGTGCCAGTAGTTCAGGCTACAACACTGAAGCTTTCTTT.

This clonotype has ten or more counts. The chain uses TRBV6-1 and TRBJ2-4; no definite D call. The CDR3 runs 15 residues. V lost 2 bases to trimming and J lost 9 bases, with 17 bases between them. In germline, CDR1 is MNHNS, CDR2 SASEGT. The CDR3 region has the DNA TGTGCCAGCAGTGAATTTCATGTGGGGTTTCCCATTCAGTACTTC. This gives the protein CASSEFHVGFPIQYF.

The J gene is TRBJ2-7, the V gene TRBV6-1; 7 bases map to TRBD1. The V gene end was trimmed by 6 bases and the J gene end by 6 bases; junction bases not matched to a gene: 11. Germline values: CDR1 MNHNS, CDR2 SASEGT. The CDR3 runs to 14 residues. Here the CDR3 DNA reads TGTGCCAGCAGGACGGACAGGCTCACCTCCGAGCAGTACTTC. Protein sequence: CASRTDRLTSEQYF.

The chain couples TRBV28 to TRBJ2-3; D is uncertain. The CDR3 is 14 amino acids. The germline V gene has CDR1 MDHEN and CDR2 SYDVKM. Trimming removed 2 bases from V and 1 base from J, with 7 bases in between. The CDR3, as DNA: TGTGCCAGCAGTTTACCTCACGGCACAGATACGCAGTATTTT. It yields the protein CASSLPHGTDTQYF. Full variable domain (rest looked up from reference TRBV28 and TRBJ2-3): DVKVTQSSRYLVKRTGEKVFLECVQDMDHENMFWYRQDPGLGLRLIYFSYDVKMKEKGDIPEGYSVSREKKERFSLILESASTNQTSMYLCASSLPHGTDTQYFGPGTRLTVL.

V gene TRBV12-3 or TRBV12-4 combines with J gene TRBJ2-7; 9 positions agree with TRBD1. Germline trimming cut 5 bases from V and 3 bases from J; bases unmatched to any gene: 5. The CDR3 sequence is 14 residues long. The chain's CDR3 is CASSPGTGRYEQYF. In DNA, the CDR3 is TGTGCCAGCAGTCCGGGGACAGGGCGCTACGAGCAGTACTTC.

This clonotype was seen many times. The rearrangement joins TRBV20-1 to TRBJ1-2, with D perhaps matching TRBD1 (5 bases). Germline lookup yields CDR1 DFQATT and CDR2 SNEGSKA (reference sequence). The CDR3 loop spans 13 amino acids. The V end lost 6 bases, the J end lost 3 bases, and 14 bases lay between the germline ends. For the CDR3, the DNA is TGCAGTGCCGAAGGGGCGGGGGACTATGGCTACACCTTC. Translation: CSAEGAGDYGYTF.

This clonotype showed up many times. At one of its ends the junction is not consistent with the germline gene, which may arise from a read error. This chain uses TRBV5-1 with TRBJ1-1; TRBD1 matches at 9 bases. Germline V CDR1 and CDR2: SGHRS, YFSETQ. This CDR3 region has 13 residues. This chain's CDR3 is CASSSTGGTEAFF. DNA for the CDR3: TGTGCCAGCAGCTCGACAGGGGGCACTGAAGCTTTCTTT.

In the case of this clonotype: A much larger clone differs from this one at a single base, so this may be a read error. The V call is TRBV10-2, the J call TRBJ1-1; possible D gene TRBD1, 6 bases. Germline loops: CDR1 WSHSY, CDR2 SAAADI. The CDR3 sequence is 13 residues long. The CDR3 reads CASRPQGGREAVF. The DNA for the CDR3 is TGCGCCAGCAGGCCACAGGGAGGGCGTGAAGCTGTCTTT.

This clonotype was observed a handful of times. The junction does not match germline at one end; this may be a read error. The V and J genes are TRBV7-2 and TRBJ2-2; D is perhaps TRBD1 or TRBD2 (6 bases each). The CDR3 contains 15 residues. CDR1 and CDR2 (germline): SGHTA, FQGNSA. The CDR3 reads CACSLQGLGTGGLFF. In DNA, the CDR3 is TGTGCCTGCAGCTTACAGGGACTCGGGACCGGGGGGCTGTTTTTT.

The chain recombines TRBV4-1 with TRBJ2-7; D is undetermined. Trimming shortened V by 2 bases and J by 1 base, and 9 bases separated the two germline ends. CDR3 length: 14 amino acids. Germline values: CDR1 MGHRA, CDR2 YSYEKL. In DNA, the CDR3 is TGCGCCAGCAGCCAACAGACTTTTTCCTACGAGCAGTACTTC. Amino acids: CASSQQTFSYEQYF.